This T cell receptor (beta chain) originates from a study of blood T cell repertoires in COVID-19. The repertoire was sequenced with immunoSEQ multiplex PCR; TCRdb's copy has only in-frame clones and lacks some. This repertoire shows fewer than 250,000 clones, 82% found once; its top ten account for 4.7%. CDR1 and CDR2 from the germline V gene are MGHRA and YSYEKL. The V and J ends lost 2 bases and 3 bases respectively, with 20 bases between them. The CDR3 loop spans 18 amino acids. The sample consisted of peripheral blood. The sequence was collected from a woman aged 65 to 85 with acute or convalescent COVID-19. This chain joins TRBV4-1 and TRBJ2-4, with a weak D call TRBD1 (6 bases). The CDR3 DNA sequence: TGCGCCAGCAGCCAACTCTCCGGGCAGGGGATAGGCAAAAACATTCAGTACTTC. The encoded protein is CASSQLSGQGIGKNIQYF.